This TCR beta chain originates from a study of blood T cells in healthy people across ages. Study-wide findings and caveats: Naive CD4+ cells and diversity were both higher in long-lived donors than in aged donors. Significant beta diversity loss was already apparent by age around 40, declining roughly linearly.

CDR3 length: 13 residues. Germline V gene sequence: CDR1 MNHEY, CDR2 SMNVEV (reference sequence). V lost 4 bases to trimming and J lost 1 base, with 8 bases between them. Through a sample-barcoded 5' primer and a J-beta primer mix, a second PCR was run for about 6 to 11 cycles. Tagging of each cDNA molecule was performed by a template-switch adaptor with 12 random nucleotides. One entry per CDR3 protein, called by TCRdb with MiXCR from the 5' RACE reads. The sample shows some 1.4 million distinct CDR3 sequences, roughly 40% of them seen only once. Comment on this clonotype: Its cognate antigen is unknown.

The sequenced material came from blood. This TCR came from a woman aged 18-29 years in good health. The chain combines TRBV27 with TRBJ2-7; no clear D gene. The CDR3 DNA reads TGTGCCAGCAGTTCCAGTCTGTCCTACGAGCAGTACTTC. It yields the protein CASSSSLSYEQYF.